Following are 32 T cell receptor beta chains from one sample sequenced in a study of early T cells in non-severe SARS-CoV-2 infection. TCRdb ran MiXCR on the 5' RACE reads and lists one entry per CDR3 protein. The table includes 30,000 to 35,000 distinct CDR3 sequences, approximately 4.6% detected once. The sequencing input was whole blood. Every receptor here comes from an adult who was a healthcare worker with PCR-confirmed SARS-CoV-2 infection or an uninfected control (not recorded which).

This clonotype occurred many times. V is TRBV10-3 and J is TRBJ2-7; no clear D gene. V was clipped by 6 bases and J by 6 bases, with 9 bases between them. CDR1 is ENHRY and CDR2 is SYGVKD in the germline V gene. The CDR3 consists of 11 residues. The CDR3 reads CAISASVEQYF. As DNA, the CDR3 is TGTGCCATCAGCGCTTCGGTCGAGCAGTACTTC.

This clonotype was observed at least ten times. J is TRBJ2-2 and V is TRBV5-5; TRBD2 aligns across 10 bases. Germline V gene lookup returns CDR1 SGHKS and CDR2 YYEKEE (reference sequence). This CDR3 is 15 amino acids long. After removal of 4 bases from V and 5 bases from J, the junction contained 5 bases not matched to a gene. CDR3 nucleotides: TGTGCCAGCAGCCCTCTAGCGGGGGCTACCGGGGAGCTGTTTTTT. It encodes CASSPLAGATGELFF.

This clonotype was recorded many times. The chain employs TRBV5-5 and TRBJ2-7; 9 bases align to TRBD1. Trimming removed 0 bases from V and 2 bases from J; junction bases left unmatched: 0. CDR3 length: 14 amino acids. Germline V gene data show CDR1 as SGHKS and CDR2 as YYEKEE (reference sequence). The CDR3 here is CASSLGQGAYEQYF. In DNA, the CDR3 is TGTGCCAGCAGCTTGGGACAGGGGGCCTACGAGCAGTACTTC.

This chain connects TRBV7-2 to TRBJ2-1, with D uncertain. The CDR3 is made up of 12 amino acids. V shed 5 bases and J shed 9 bases, with 11 bases lying between them. Germline-derived CDR1 and CDR2 are SGHTA and FQGNSA. CDR3 region: CASSKFSSEQFF. The CDR3 bases are TGTGCCAGCAGCAAGTTCAGTAGTGAGCAGTTCTTC.

In its sample, this clonotype was seen many times. The chain recombines TRBV7-2 with TRBJ2-2; possibly TRBD1 for D (6 bases). The CDR3 is 17 amino acids. Germline CDR1 and CDR2: SGHTA and FQGNSA. V lost 4 bases and J lost 6, with 21 bases in between. DNA for the CDR3: TGTGCCAGCAGCTCTTCCCGATGGCAGGGGAGAGCCGGGGAGCTGTTTTTT. This sequence encodes CASSSSRWQGRAGELFF.

This clonotype was detected many times. The V gene is TRBV19, the J gene TRBJ2-7; D tentatively fits TRBD1 or TRBD2 (6 bases each). This CDR3 region has 16 residues. Trimming took off 5 bases at V and 0 bases at J, with 17 bases between the two ends. Germline V CDR1 and CDR2: LNHDA, SQIVND (reference sequence). CDR3 sequence (DNA): TGTGCCAGTAGTGACCTCTTGCGGGACAACTCCTACGAGCAGTACTTC. It translates to CASSDLLRDNSYEQYF.

This clonotype was found a few times. The chain joins TRBV7-6 to TRBJ1-6, with D possibly being TRBD1 (5 bases). This CDR3 contains 13 residues. Germline CDR1 SGHVS, CDR2 FNYEAQ. V gave up 3 bases and J gave up 7 bases, with 7 bases separating them. CDR3 nucleotides: TGTGCCAGCAGCTTGACAGAGAATTCACCCCTCCACTTT. Protein: CASSLTENSPLHF. Based on the CDR3 plus reference TRBV7-6 and TRBJ1-6, the full variable domain is GAGVSQSPRYKVTKRGQDVALRCDPISGHVSLYWYRQALGQGPEFLTYFNYEAQQDKSGLPNDRFSAERPEGSISTLTIQRTEQRDSAMYRCASSLTENSPLHFGNGTRLTVT.

Many counts were recorded for this clonotype. The V call is TRBV7-2, the J call TRBJ2-6; no reliable D call. V was pared by 2 bases and J by 1 base, with 6 bases between. This CDR3 has 15 amino acids. CDR1 is SGHTA, CDR2 FQGNSA, per germline. CDR3: CASSLIESGANVLTF. The CDR3 DNA follows: TGTGCCAGCAGCTTAATTGAATCTGGGGCCAACGTCCTGACTTTC.

This clonotype was recorded at least ten times. The chain employs TRBV27 and TRBJ2-3; tentatively, D is TRBD2 (5 bases). Germline V CDR1 and CDR2: MNHEY, SMNVEV (reference sequence). The CDR3 is 18 amino acids. The V end lost 0 bases, the J end lost 1 base, and 17 bases lay between the germline ends. The chain's CDR3 is CASSLSWRLNPGTDTQYF. The CDR3 DNA is TGTGCCAGCAGTTTATCATGGCGACTAAACCCTGGCACAGATACGCAGTATTTT.

This clonotype has only a few counts. The rearrangement uses TRBV5-6 and TRBJ1-2; D remains ambiguous. CDR3 size: 12 residues. CDR1 is SGHDT and CDR2 is YYEEEE in the germline V gene. Trimming cost V 4 bases and J 5 bases, with 9 bases left between them. As DNA, the CDR3 is TGTGCCAGCAGCCGTGACCGGTATGGCTACACCTTC. The encoded protein is CASSRDRYGYTF.

This clonotype was detected many times. The chain combines TRBV14 with TRBJ2-1, with 13 bases identical to TRBD2. V shed 3 bases, J shed 3 bases, and the junction held 5 bases outside the gene matches. The CDR3 is made up of 17 amino acids. CDR1 and CDR2 (germline): SGHDN, FVKESK. CDR3 nucleotides: TGTGCCAGCAGCCACCGGACTAGCGGGGGCGACTACAATGAGCAGTTCTTC. It translates to CASSHRTSGGDYNEQFF.

This clonotype was seen many times. The chain employs TRBV30 and TRBJ1-2; TRBD1 agrees at 7 bases. Trimming at V came to 2 bases and at J to 2 bases, leaving 2 bases not matched to a gene. CDR1 is GTSNPN, CDR2 SVGIG, per germline (reference sequence). The CDR3 has 13 amino acids. The CDR3 DNA is TGTGCCTGGAGTACAGGGGCCAACTATGGCTACACCTTC. Residues: CAWSTGANYGYTF.

Only a few counts were recorded for this clonotype. The gene calls are TRBV6-6 and TRBJ2-1; D may be TRBD2 (6 bases). Per the germline V gene, CDR1 is MNHNY and CDR2 is SVGAGI (reference sequence). The length of the CDR3 is 14 residues. The V and J ends lost 8 bases and 0 bases respectively, with 11 bases between them. In DNA form, the CDR3 reads TGTGCCAGCCATTCCGGGAGCTCCTACAATGAGCAGTTCTTC. Amino acid sequence: CASHSGSSYNEQFF.

In its sample, this clonotype was seen a few times. V is TRBV11-2 and J is TRBJ2-1; 7 bases are shared with TRBD2. Germline CDR1 reads SGHAT; CDR2 reads FQNNGV. Unmatched junction bases numbered 2, after V lost 1 base and J lost 2 bases. CDR3 length: 15 amino acids. The CDR3 DNA reads TGTGCCAGCAGCTTAGGCGGGGGACCCTACAATGAGCAGTTCTTC. Amino acid sequence: CASSLGGGPYNEQFF.

Many counts were recorded for this clonotype. This chain uses TRBV11-2 with TRBJ2-3, with TRBD2 identical over 9 bases. This CDR3 has 18 residues. The germline gives CDR1 SGHAT, CDR2 FQNNGV. Trimming cost V 0 bases and J 5 bases; bases outside gene matches: 12. Written as DNA, the CDR3 is TGTGCCAGCAGCTTAGATATTGGGCTAGCGGGGAAGATAGATACGCAGTATTTT. Its translation: CASSLDIGLAGKIDTQYF.

The chain links TRBV21-1 to TRBJ1-1; TRBD1 is the table's D call and was not checked against the DNA. TRBV21-1 is a listed pseudogene. This CDR3 is built from 16 residues. CDR3 sequence (DNA): TGTGCCAGCAGCAAAGCTTTGGACAGGGATCGCACTGAAGCTTTCTTT. Encoded protein: CASSKALDRDRTEAFF.

This clonotype was counted ten times or more. CDR3 residues: CSALDYNSGANVLTF. DNA for the CDR3: TGCAGTGCTCTCGATTACAACTCTGGGGCCAACGTCCTGACTTTC. V gene TRBV20-1 combines with J gene TRBJ2-6; D not resolved. V lost 5 bases and J lost 0, with 11 bases in between. The germline CDR1 and CDR2 sequences are DFQATT and SNEGSKA (reference sequence). The CDR3 loop spans 15 amino acids.

With respect to this clonotype: A read error is possible here, since a much larger clone lies one base away. The chain carries TRBV7-2 and TRBJ1-5, with 7 bases that match TRBD1. Germline CDR1 is SGHTA and CDR2 is FQGNSA. This CDR3 comprises 13 residues. Trimming cost V 6 bases and J 5 bases; bases outside gene matches: 4. The CDR3 spells CASSSRGDQPQHF. The CDR3 DNA is TGTGCCAGCAGTTCCAGGGGGGATCAGCCCCAGCATTTT.

The chain recombines TRBV29-1 with TRBJ2-4, with D tentatively TRBD1 or TRBD2 (5 bases each). Per germline, CDR1 SQVTM and CDR2 ANQGSEA. The CDR3 runs to 15 residues. The V gene lost 5 bases and the J gene lost 0 bases, with 14 bases spanning the gap. As DNA, the CDR3 is TGCAGCGTTCTCGGGACGGGTAAAGCCAAAAACATTCAGTACTTC. Translating gives CSVLGTGKAKNIQYF.

This clonotype was recorded at least ten times. The V gene is TRBV7-9, the J gene TRBJ2-7; the D call may be TRBD1 or TRBD2 (6 bases each). CDR1 SEHNR and CDR2 FQNEAQ come from the germline V gene (reference sequence). The CDR3 is 13 residues long. The V gene lost 1 base and the J gene lost 5 bases, with 9 bases spanning the gap. For the CDR3, the DNA is TGTGCCAGCAGCTTAGATAGGGGGGACGAGCAGTACTTC. Translating it yields CASSLDRGDEQYF.

CDR3 protein: CASSFSQGAEAFF. The CDR3 DNA sequence: TGTGCCAGCAGCTTTTCTCAGGGGGCTGAAGCTTTCTTT. This chain joins TRBV7-9 and TRBJ1-1; 7 nucleotides agree with TRBD1. V was pared by 3 bases and J by 6 bases, with 4 bases of the junction left unmatched. The CDR3 spans 13 residues. Looked up from germline, CDR1 is SEHNR and CDR2 is FQNEAQ (reference sequence).

This clonotype was detected only a few times. The rearrangement joins TRBV29-1 to TRBJ2-2, with no clear D. The CDR3 contains 13 residues. CDR1 is SQVTM, CDR2 ANQGSEA, per germline. V dropped 2 bases and J dropped 2 bases, with 6 bases sitting between them. The CDR3 nucleotides read TGCAGCGTTGAAATGGGTAACACCGGGGAGCTGTTTTTT. Translating it yields CSVEMGNTGELFF.

This clonotype was recorded at least ten times. The chain links TRBV10-2 to TRBJ1-1; unclear D gene. This CDR3 spans 13 amino acids. Trimming removed 6 bases at V and 1 base at J, with 9 bases between. The germline V gene encodes CDR1 WSHSY and CDR2 SAAADI. CDR3 nucleotide sequence: TGCGCCAGCAGCTCAAGGGCGAACACTGAAGCTTTCTTT. This encodes CASSSRANTEAFF.

This clonotype was seen at least ten times. V and J are TRBV6-2 or TRBV6-3 and TRBJ2-1; possible D gene TRBD2, 6 bases. The germline V gene encodes CDR1 MNHEY and CDR2 SVGEGT. With 6 bases removed from V and 2 bases from J, the gap between germline ends came to 8 bases. This CDR3 region has 13 residues. CDR3 sequence reads: CASSQRAYNEQFF. The CDR3 nucleotides read TGTGCCAGCAGCCAGCGGGCCTACAATGAGCAGTTCTTC.

This rearrangement joins TRBV3-1 to TRBJ1-1; D call uncertain. The V gene lost 2 bases and the J gene lost 0 bases, with 7 bases spanning the gap. Germline V gene data show CDR1 as LGHDT and CDR2 as YNNKEL (reference sequence). This CDR3 spans 14 amino acids. CDR3 DNA sequence: TGTGCCAGCAGCCAACAAACGGTGAACACTGAAGCTTTCTTT. It yields the protein CASSQQTVNTEAFF.

This clonotype was counted at least ten times. This chain's CDR3 is CSAVTALNTEAFF. The CDR3 DNA reads TGCAGCGCGGTGACAGCGCTGAACACTGAAGCTTTCTTT. V gene TRBV29-1 combines with J gene TRBJ1-1; tentative D call: TRBD1 (5 bases). CDR3 length: 13 amino acids. The V and J ends lost 7 bases and 0 bases respectively, with 12 bases between them. CDR1 is SQVTM and CDR2 is ANQGSEA in the germline V gene. The full variable domain, in which reference TRBV29-1 and TRBJ1-1 provide the parts outside the CDR3, is SAVISQKPSRDICQRGTSLTIQCQVDSQVTMMFWYRQQPGQSLTLIATANQGSEATYESGFVIDKFPISRPNLTFSTLTVSNMSPEDSSIYLCSAVTALNTEAFFGQGTRLTVV.

Ten or more counts support this clonotype. J is TRBJ2-1 and V is TRBV29-1; perhaps TRBD2 as D (6 bases). The CDR3 spans 14 residues. From germline, CDR1 is SQVTM and CDR2 ANQGSEA. Trimming pared 5 bases from V and 7 bases from J, leaving 18 bases between. The CDR3 loop is CSVIAVRAGNEQFF. CDR3 bases: TGCAGCGTTATAGCGGTCCGGGCTGGAAATGAGCAGTTCTTC.

This chain connects TRBV3-1 to TRBJ1-4; D may be TRBD1 (5 bases). The CDR3 covers 14 residues. Germline-derived CDR1 and CDR2 are LGHDT and YNNKEL (reference sequence). V shed 8 bases and J shed 1 base, with 11 bases lying between them. The CDR3: CASALGGTNEKLFF. In nucleotides, the CDR3 is TGTGCCAGCGCCCTGGGGGGAACTAATGAAAAACTGTTTTTT.

Ten or more counts support this clonotype. The CDR3 here is CASSYWGVKNSPLHF. CDR3 nucleotides: TGTGCCAGCAGTTACTGGGGGGTGAAAAACTCACCCCTCCACTTT. The chain employs TRBV6-2 or TRBV6-3 and TRBJ1-6, with a tentative D call TRBD1 (5 bases). Germline CDR1 MNHEY, CDR2 SVGEGT. This CDR3 has 15 amino acids. V was trimmed by 1 base and J by 10 bases, leaving 14 bases between them.

This clonotype was detected ten times or more. The chain is built from TRBV20-1 and TRBJ2-5; 7 positions agree with TRBD1. V dropped 5 bases and J dropped 2; count of bases not matched to a gene: 8. The CDR3 totals 14 residues. Germline assignment: CDR1 DFQATT and CDR2 SNEGSKA (reference sequence). The CDR3 reads CSAPHPRGQETQYF. CDR3 in DNA: TGCAGTGCTCCCCACCCCAGGGGGCAAGAGACCCAGTACTTC.

This chain uses TRBV29-1 with TRBJ2-4; no definite D call. The length of the CDR3 is 14 residues. CDR1 SQVTM and CDR2 ANQGSEA come from the germline V gene. V lost 2 bases and J 0 bases, leaving 8 bases between the germline ends. CDR3 bases: TGCAGCGTTGAAACCTTACTAGCCAAAAACATTCAGTACTTC. It codes for CSVETLLAKNIQYF.

This clonotype was detected ten times or more. The genes are TRBV20-1 and TRBJ1-2; a possible D gene is TRBD1 (5 bases). The germline V and J ends were trimmed by 6 bases and 0 bases, with 14 bases remaining between them. CDR3 size: 14 residues. Per germline, CDR1 DFQATT and CDR2 SNEGSKA (reference sequence). CDR3 in amino acids: CSAQGAETNYGYTF. In DNA form, the CDR3 reads TGCAGTGCCCAGGGAGCAGAGACTAACTATGGCTACACCTTC.